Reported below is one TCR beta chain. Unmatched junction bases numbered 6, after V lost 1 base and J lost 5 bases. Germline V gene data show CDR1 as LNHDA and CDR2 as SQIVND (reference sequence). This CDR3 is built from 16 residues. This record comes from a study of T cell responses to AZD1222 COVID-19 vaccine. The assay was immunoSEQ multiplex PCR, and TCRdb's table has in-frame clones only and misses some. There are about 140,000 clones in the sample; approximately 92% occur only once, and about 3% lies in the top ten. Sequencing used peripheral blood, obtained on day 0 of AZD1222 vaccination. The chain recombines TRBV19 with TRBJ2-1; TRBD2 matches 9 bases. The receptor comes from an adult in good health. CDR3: CASSIVPSGANNEQFF. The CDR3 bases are TGTGCCAGTAGTATAGTCCCTAGCGGGGCGAACAATGAGCAGTTCTTC.